The clone carrying this T cell receptor (beta chain) has just a few counts. The target antigen is unknown. The sample is drawn from a study of cytomegalovirus exposure and HLA in healthy donors. Background on the study: Most donors, 70% to 85% of roughly 400 genotyped, fell in the Caucasian-associated ancestry cluster.

Regarding the study as a whole: Most likely, a cluster of highly shared sequence variants arose as a sequencing artifact. A later analysis showed that HLA-associated TCR beta chains had undergone more clonal expansion than equally common others.

The germline CDR1 and CDR2 sequences are MNHEY and SMNVEV (reference sequence). CDR3 length equals 12 residues. V lost 5 bases and J lost 7; bases outside the gene matches: 3. PCR primers comprised 60 Vbeta and 13 Jbeta primers. Study processing details: Later, 80 million or so unique TCR beta chains were counted in an analysis, and about 12 million of them were shared. Clones were read by immunoSEQ multiplex PCR, and TCRdb kept only the in-frame ones, dropping some. From that table come the V and J calls and clone size; the DNA was used to work out D and trimming. This sample has hundreds of thousands of clones, with 70% to 85% found just once.

Sequencing was done on a sample of PBMCs. The J gene is TRBJ2-7, the V gene TRBV27, with TRBD1 matching 9 bases. This receptor was obtained from a male donor in good health and CMV-seronegative. Here the CDR3 reads CASSMGTGEQYF. CDR3 DNA sequence: TGTGCCAGCAGTATGGGGACAGGGGAGCAGTACTTC.